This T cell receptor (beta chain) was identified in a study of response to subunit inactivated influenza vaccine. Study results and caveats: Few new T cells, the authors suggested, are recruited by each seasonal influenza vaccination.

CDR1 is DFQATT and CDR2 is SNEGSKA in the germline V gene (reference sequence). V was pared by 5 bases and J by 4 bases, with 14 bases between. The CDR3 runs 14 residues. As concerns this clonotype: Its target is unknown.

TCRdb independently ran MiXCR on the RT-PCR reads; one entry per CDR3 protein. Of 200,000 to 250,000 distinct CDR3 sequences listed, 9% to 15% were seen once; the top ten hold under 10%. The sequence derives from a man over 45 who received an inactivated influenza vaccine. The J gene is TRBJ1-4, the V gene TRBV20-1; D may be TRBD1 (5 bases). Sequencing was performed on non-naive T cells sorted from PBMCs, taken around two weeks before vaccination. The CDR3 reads CSALPGSGNEKLFF. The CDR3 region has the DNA TGCAGTGCTCTCCCAGGGTCGGGTAATGAAAAACTGTTTTTT.